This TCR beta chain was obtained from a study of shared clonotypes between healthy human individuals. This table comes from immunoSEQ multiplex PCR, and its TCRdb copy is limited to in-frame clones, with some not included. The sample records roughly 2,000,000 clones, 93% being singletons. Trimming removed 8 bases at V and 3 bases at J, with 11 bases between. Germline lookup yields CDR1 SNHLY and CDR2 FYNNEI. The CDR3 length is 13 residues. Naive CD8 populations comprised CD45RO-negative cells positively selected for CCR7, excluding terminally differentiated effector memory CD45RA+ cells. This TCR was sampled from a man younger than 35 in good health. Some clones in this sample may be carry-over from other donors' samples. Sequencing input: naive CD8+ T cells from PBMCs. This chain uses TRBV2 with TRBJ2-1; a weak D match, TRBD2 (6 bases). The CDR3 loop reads CASLRGGYNEQFF. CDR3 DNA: TGTGCCAGCCTTAGGGGAGGCTACAATGAGCAGTTCTTC.